The 31 T cell receptor beta chains below were found in one sample sequenced in a study of T cell repertoires in urothelial bladder cancer. Assay: immunoSEQ multiplex PCR; the TCRdb copy retains only in-frame clones and omits some. Of about 10,000 clones listed, about 61% are singletons. The sequencing sample was made of tumor-infiltrating cells from bladder cancer. The receptors derive from a human donor with urothelial carcinoma.

V usage is TRBV2 and J usage is TRBJ1-6, with D unresolved. V was clipped by 4 bases and J by 7 bases, with 17 bases between them. In germline, CDR1 is SNHLY, CDR2 FYNNEI. The CDR3 spans 16 residues. The CDR3 protein is CASSVRQGRQNSPLHF. As DNA, the CDR3 is TGTGCCAGCAGTGTCCGCCAAGGACGGCAAAATTCACCCCTCCACTTT.

The CDR3 is CASTPNGGYGYTF. Written as DNA, the CDR3 is TGTGCCAGTACCCCGAATGGGGGGTATGGCTACACCTTC. The rearrangement joins TRBV19 to TRBJ1-2; D might be TRBD1 (5 bases). V gave up 7 bases and J gave up 5 bases, with 14 bases separating them. CDR1 LNHDA and CDR2 SQIVND come from the germline V gene (reference sequence). CDR3 size: 13 residues. Full variable domain (remainder filled in from reference TRBV19 and TRBJ1-2): DGGITQSPKYLFRKEGQNVTLSCEQNLNHDAMYWYRQDPGQGLRLIYYSQIVNDFQKGDIAEGYSVSREKKESFPLTVTSAQKNPTAFYLCASTPNGGYGYTFGSGTRLTVV.

This clone appeared a single time. The gene calls are TRBV7-9 and TRBJ2-7, with D tentatively TRBD1 (6 bases). Trimming removed 5 bases from V and 7 bases from J, with 21 bases in between. Germline V gives CDR1 SEHNR, CDR2 FQNEAQ (reference sequence). This CDR3 has 15 residues. CDR3 coding DNA: TGTGCCAGCAGCCCCGGTCAGGGCAGGGGTTGGGAGCAGTACTTC. It is translated as CASSPGQGRGWEQYF.

This clone was recorded only once. The CDR3 nucleotides read TGTGCCAGCAGCTCCTCGATTGATCAGCCCCAGCATTTT. It translates to CASSSSIDQPQHF. The rearrangement joins TRBV7-2 to TRBJ1-5; no reliable D call. The length of the CDR3 is 13 residues. The ends were cut back, 4 bases at V and 5 bases at J, with 9 bases in the middle. The germline V gene encodes CDR1 SGHTA and CDR2 FQGNSA.

DNA for the CDR3: TGTGCCAGCAGCCAAGATTCCGCCTCCGAAGCCGCGAACACCGGGGAGCTGTTTTTT. Its protein is CASSQDSASEAANTGELFF. V usage is TRBV4-2 and J usage is TRBJ2-2; D remains ambiguous. CDR3 length equals 19 residues. V lost 0 bases to trimming and J lost 0 bases, with 17 bases between them. Germline V gives CDR1 LGHNA, CDR2 YNFKEQ.

Comment on this clone: At one boundary the junction diverges from the germline segment, which might be a read error. Written as DNA, the CDR3 is TGTGCCAGCAGTCACTCCGACACGGAAAGACTGGAGACCCAGTACTTC. It yields the protein CASSHSDTERLETQYF. The rearrangement joins TRBV6-5 to TRBJ2-5; D remains unclear. The germline CDR1 and CDR2 sequences are MNHEY and SVGAGI. The CDR3 covers 16 residues.

The chain recombines TRBV6-9 with TRBJ2-7; 7 bases line up with TRBD1. The CDR3 runs 14 residues. Per germline, CDR1 MNHGY and CDR2 SVAAGI. V shed 4 bases, J shed 3 bases, and the junction held 6 bases outside the gene matches. As DNA, the CDR3 is TGTGCCAGCAGTTGGAAGGGGGCCGGCTACGAGCAGTACTTC. Protein sequence: CASSWKGAGYEQYF.

This clone was seen a handful of times. CDR3 DNA: TGTGCCAGCAGCTTAACTGGGCGCAACTATGGCTACACCTTC. Its protein is CASSLTGRNYGYTF. The chain couples TRBV7-2 to TRBJ1-2; D is uncertain. Germline lookup yields CDR1 SGHTA and CDR2 FQGNSA. Trimming left V 2 bases short and J 2 bases short, with 9 bases between. The CDR3 is 14 residues long.

The chain joins TRBV2 to TRBJ2-7, with D hard to call. Trimming took off 8 bases at V and 2 bases at J, with 10 bases between the two ends. The CDR3 is made up of 12 amino acids. Germline V gene sequence: CDR1 SNHLY, CDR2 FYNNEI. CDR3 region: CASVLGTYEQYF. In nucleotides, the CDR3 is TGTGCCAGCGTCCTAGGGACCTACGAGCAGTACTTC.

The chain recombines TRBV11-2 with TRBJ2-1; D is tentatively TRBD1 or TRBD2 (5 bases each). The ends were cut back, 8 bases at V and 3 bases at J, with 14 bases in the middle. The CDR3 sequence is 14 residues long. Germline V gene data show CDR1 as SGHAT and CDR2 as FQNNGV. CDR3 amino acids: CASRPGPHYNEQFF. CDR3 DNA sequence: TGTGCCAGCCGTCCGGGACCGCACTACAATGAGCAGTTCTTC.

The chain combines TRBV25-1 with TRBJ2-1; D unresolved. Trimming left V 1 base short and J 2 bases short, with 9 bases between. Germline lookup yields CDR1 MGHDK and CDR2 SYGVNS. The CDR3 loop spans 15 amino acids. The CDR3, as DNA: TGTGCCAGCAGTGAATTGGGAAAGGCCTACAATGAGCAGTTCTTC. Encoded protein: CASSELGKAYNEQFF.

This clone has a handful of counts. The chain joins TRBV19 to TRBJ1-1, with D possibly matching TRBD1 (6 bases). Germline loops: CDR1 LNHDA, CDR2 SQIVND (reference sequence). This CDR3 is 15 amino acids long. Trimming shortened V by 6 bases and J by 1 base, and 15 bases separated the two germline ends. CDR3 loop: CASRGTGTPNTEAFF. In DNA, the CDR3 is TGTGCCAGTAGAGGGACCGGGACACCGAACACTGAAGCTTTCTTT. Variable domain in full (rest from reference TRBV19 and TRBJ1-1): DGGITQSPKYLFRKEGQNVTLSCEQNLNHDAMYWYRQDPGQGLRLIYYSQIVNDFQKGDIAEGYSVSREKKESFPLTVTSAQKNPTAFYLCASRGTGTPNTEAFFGQGTRLTVV.

The J gene is TRBJ2-2, the V gene TRBV5-1; D not resolved. From germline, CDR1 is SGHRS and CDR2 YFSETQ. This CDR3 has 16 amino acids. V was pared by 2 bases and J by 7 bases, with 18 bases between. The CDR3 loop is CASSFSQTAASGELFF. The DNA for the CDR3 is TGCGCCAGCAGCTTCTCCCAGACCGCTGCCAGCGGGGAGCTGTTTTTT.

V usage is TRBV2 and J usage is TRBJ2-1; 7 bases line up with TRBD1. The CDR3 length is 16 residues. With 0 bases clipped from V and 8 bases from J, the junction kept 10 bases outside the gene matches. Germline V gene lookup returns CDR1 SNHLY and CDR2 FYNNEI. In nucleotides, the CDR3 is TGTGCCAGCAGTGAAGCTCCTCGACAGGGATCAGATGAGCAGTTCTTC. This gives the protein CASSEAPRQGSDEQFF.

By its share, this clone is medium-sized. V is TRBV27 and J is TRBJ2-3; TRBD2 aligns across 13 bases. After removal of 5 bases from V and 1 base from J, the junction contained 9 bases not matched to a gene. The CDR3 is 18 amino acids. Per the germline V gene, CDR1 is MNHEY and CDR2 is SMNVEV (reference sequence). This CDR3 is CASSQTSGGLAGTDTQYF. As DNA, the CDR3 is TGTGCCAGCAGTCAGACTAGCGGGGGGCTTGCAGGCACAGATACGCAGTATTTT.

The chain uses TRBV9 and TRBJ2-7; 7 bases agree with TRBD2. The CDR3 spans 14 residues. The ends lost 2 bases at V and 2 bases at J; junction bases unmatched: 4. Germline CDR1 and CDR2: SGDLS and YYNGEE. The CDR3 sequence: CASSVRDYAYEQYF. CDR3 sequence (DNA): TGTGCCAGCAGCGTCCGGGACTACGCCTACGAGCAGTACTTC.

The chain couples TRBV4-3 to TRBJ1-2; 9 nucleotides align to TRBD1. This CDR3 is 17 amino acids long. J gave up 5 bases and V 0 bases, and 10 bases lay outside the gene matches. CDR1 and CDR2 (germline): LGHNA, YSLEER. The CDR3 bases are TGCGCCAGCAGCCAAGATAGGGAGGCCGGGACAGGGTATGGCTACACCTTC. This sequence encodes CASSQDREAGTGYGYTF.

The rearrangement joins TRBV6-5 to TRBJ2-1; TRBD1 or TRBD2 may be the D gene (5 bases each). This CDR3 is built from 14 residues. Germline V CDR1 and CDR2: MNHEY, SVGAGI. The ends were cut back, 5 bases at V and 6 bases at J, with 14 bases in the middle. CDR3 residues: CASSTGLSANEQFF. The CDR3, as DNA: TGTGCCAGCAGTACGGGGCTTTCGGCCAATGAGCAGTTCTTC.

This chain uses TRBV9 with TRBJ2-2; a weak D match, TRBD1 (5 bases). CDR3 length: 15 residues. Germline-derived CDR1 and CDR2 are SGDLS and YYNGEE. Trimming removed 0 bases at V and 6 bases at J, with 12 bases between. The CDR3 DNA reads TGTGCCAGCAGCGTAGGGGCTTGGGGCGCCGGGGAGCTGTTTTTT. This codes for CASSVGAWGAGELFF.

The chain is built from TRBV29-1 and TRBJ1-3, with a weak D call TRBD1 (5 bases). The CDR3 contains 12 residues. Germline CDR1 SQVTM, CDR2 ANQGSEA. The germline V and J ends were trimmed by 5 bases and 2 bases, with 7 bases remaining between them. The DNA for the CDR3 is TGCAGCGTTTGGGGGGCTGGAAACACCATATATTTT. As protein: CSVWGAGNTIYF.

This clone was seen a handful of times. J is TRBJ1-5 and V is TRBV30; D is unclear. The CDR3 sequence is 13 residues long. Trimming removed 1 base from V and 3 bases from J, with 7 bases in between. In germline, CDR1 is GTSNPN, CDR2 SVGIG (reference sequence). The CDR3 region has the DNA TGTGCCTGGAGTGGACTCGACAATCAGCCCCAGCATTTT. Its protein is CAWSGLDNQPQHF.

This clone is large within its sample. Other DNA variants within this sample encode the same CDR3. The chain combines TRBV5-1 with TRBJ1-3; TRBD1 might be the D (6 bases). Germline lookup yields CDR1 SGHRS and CDR2 YFSETQ. V was shortened by 1 base and J by 2 bases, with 7 bases between the two germline ends. The CDR3 sequence is 14 residues long. The CDR3 is CASSLSGAGNTIYF. The CDR3 DNA follows: TGCGCCAGCAGCTTGTCAGGGGCTGGAAACACCATATATTTT.

This clone was observed a single time. J is TRBJ2-5 and V is TRBV5-1, with 14 nucleotides matching TRBD2. The V gene end was trimmed by 0 bases and the J gene end by 5 bases; junction bases not matched to a gene: 6. CDR1 and CDR2 (germline): SGHRS, YFSETQ. This CDR3 is built from 17 residues. The CDR3 here is CASSLVGLAGAWETQYF. CDR3 nucleotide sequence: TGCGCCAGCAGCTTGGTGGGACTAGCGGGGGCTTGGGAGACCCAGTACTTC.

The chain carries TRBV13 and TRBJ1-1; 9 bases are a match to TRBD1. Germline V gives CDR1 PRHDT, CDR2 FYEKMQ (reference sequence). The CDR3 contains 15 residues. The V segment lost 5 bases and the J segment 7 bases; nucleotides outside the gene matches: 11. In nucleotides, the CDR3 is TGTGCCAGCAGCAGACTCCGGGACAGGGTTGATGAAGCTTTCTTT. Translating it yields CASSRLRDRVDEAFF.

The gene calls are TRBV19 and TRBJ1-2; 9 bases map to TRBD1. The CDR3 is 14 residues long. Germline V gives CDR1 LNHDA, CDR2 SQIVND (reference sequence). Trimming at V came to 5 bases and at J to 6 bases, leaving 7 bases not matched to a gene. CDR3 residues: CASSVETGGNGYTF. CDR3 nucleotides: TGTGCCAGTAGTGTGGAGACAGGGGGGAATGGCTACACCTTC.

V and J are TRBV5-5 and TRBJ2-5; TRBD1 is a possible D gene (6 bases). CDR1 is SGHKS and CDR2 is YYEKEE in the germline V gene (reference sequence). This CDR3 is built from 15 residues. The V end lost 0 bases, the J end lost 2 bases, and 11 bases lay between the germline ends. The CDR3 coding sequence is TGTGCCAGCAGCTTGGGTAGGGGGTTACAAGAGACCCAGTACTTC. Its protein is CASSLGRGLQETQYF.

In this sample, this clone turned up a few times. The gene calls are TRBV7-4 and TRBJ1-2; D gene unclear. The CDR3 has 12 residues. Trimming removed 1 base from V and 2 bases from J, with 2 bases in between. The germline gives CDR1 SGHVT, CDR2 SQSDAQ. CDR3 sequence: CASSLENYGYTF. CDR3 sequence (DNA): TGTGCCAGCAGCTTAGAGAACTATGGCTACACCTTC.

This clone was seen a few times. The chain recombines TRBV10-1 with TRBJ1-2, with a possible D match to TRBD1 (5 bases). Trimming removed 6 bases at V and 8 bases at J, with 16 bases between. This CDR3 has 13 amino acids. The germline gives CDR1 WNHNN, CDR2 SYGVQD (reference sequence). In DNA, the CDR3 is TGCGCCAGCAGCGCTACCGGAGGGACCGGCTACACCTTC. Translation gives CASSATGGTGYTF.

This clone turned up a few times. This chain uses TRBV30 with TRBJ1-4; D unclear. Trimming stripped 7 bases from V and 8 bases from J, with 11 bases between. The CDR3 covers 11 residues. Germline assignment: CDR1 GTSNPN and CDR2 SVGIG (reference sequence). CDR3 coding DNA: TGTGCCTCCCAGGTAGAAGAAAAACTGTTTTTT. Its protein product is CASQVEEKLFF. The entire variable domain, with the rest obtained from reference TRBV30 and TRBJ1-4, is as follows: SQTIHQWPATLVQPVGSPLSLECTVEGTSNPNLYWYRQAAGRGLQLLFYSVGIGQISSEVPQNLSASRPQDRQFILSSKKLLLSDSGFYLCASQVEEKLFFGSGTQLSVL.

This clone appeared a few times. The rearrangement links TRBV5-1 to TRBJ2-2; TRBD1 aligns across 7 bases. Germline assignment: CDR1 SGHRS and CDR2 YFSETQ. J was trimmed by 2 bases and V by 5 bases; bases with no gene match: 3. The CDR3 runs to 14 residues. The CDR3 protein is CASREGGNTGELFF. Written as DNA, the CDR3 is TGCGCCAGCAGGGAAGGGGGCAACACCGGGGAGCTGTTTTTT.

The chain has TRBV5-1 and TRBJ2-5; TRBD2 matches 14 bases. Losses at the gene ends were 4 bases for V and 4 bases for J; bases not matched to a gene: 3. The CDR3 sequence is 15 residues long. Germline V gene sequence: CDR1 SGHRS, CDR2 YFSETQ. CDR3 coding DNA: TGCGCCAGCAGCCACGGACTAGCGGGGGGAGAGACCCAGTACTTC. This encodes CASSHGLAGGETQYF.